The rows below give T cell receptor beta chains drawn from one sample of a study of OX40 agonist ivuxolimab in advanced cancers. Clones were read by immunoSEQ multiplex PCR, and TCRdb kept only the in-frame ones, dropping some. The sample lists fewer than 25,000 clones, around 84% occurring once. The sequences come from CD4+ or CD8+ T cells sorted from blood, collected in a trial of the OX40 agonist ivuxolimab. These TCRs come from an adult with an advanced solid tumor such as melanoma, head and neck, liver or kidney cancer. Each CDR3 is given with its conserved first and last residue. The D gene is left open where the match is weak. Clone sizes are given selectively: once, few, many, or a class where the clone is expanded.

>TRBJ2-5|NA|TRBV7-9|NA
TGTGCCAGCAGCCCAGCTGGGCCGGGGCGTCAGACCCAGTACTTC
CASSPAGPGRQTQYF
>TRBJ2-3|NA|TRBV11-2|NA
TGTGCCAGCAGCTTATCAAACCGGGACTCAGAAAGGGGAGATACGCAGTATTTT
CASSLSNRDSERGDTQYF
>TRBJ1-5|NA|TRBV4-1|few
TGCGCCAGCAGCCAAGCGGGATCTCAGCCCCAGCATTTT
CASSQAGSQPQHF
>TRBJ2-7|NA|TRBV5-8|NA
TGTGCCAGCAGCCCAACAGGTCCCTACGAGCAGTACTTC
CASSPTGPYEQYF
>TRBJ2-2|NA|TRBV7-3|NA
TGTGCCAGCAGCGTCGGGACAATCACCGGGGAGCTGTTTTTT
CASSVGTITGELFF
>TRBJ2-5|NA|TRBV7-9|NA
TGTGCCAGCAGCTTAGTTTTGCGGGAAGAGACCCAGTACTTC
CASSLVLREETQYF
>TRBJ2-1|TRBD1|TRBV9|NA
TGTGCCAGCAGCGTAGAGGGGGCAGTAAACAATGAGCAGTTCTTC
CASSVEGAVNNEQFF
>TRBJ1-2|NA|TRBV30|NA
TGTGCCTGGAGTGTAGGCTCGTGGGGGGGAGGGGATGGCTACACCTTC
CAWSVGSWGGGDGYTF
>TRBJ2-7|NA|TRBV11-2|NA
TGTGCCAGCAGCTTACGGCAATCCTACGAGCAGTACTTC
CASSLRQSYEQYF
>TRBJ2-1|TRBD2|TRBV5-1|NA
TGCGCCAGCAGCTCTAGCGGGGGGGAGTACAATGAGCAGTTCTTC
CASSSSGGEYNEQFF
>TRBJ2-1|TRBD1|TRBV4-1|NA
TGCGCCAGCAGCCTAAGAACAGCGGGGACAGGGTTGGATGAGCAGTTCTTC
CASSLRTAGTGLDEQFF
>TRBJ2-2|NA|TRBV4-2|NA
TGTGCCAGCAGCTTAGGGGTCACCGGGGAGCTGTTTTTT
CASSLGVTGELFF
>TRBJ2-7|TRBD1|TRBV7-9|NA
TGTGCCAGCAGCTCGGGACAGGGGGCTTTCAACGAGCAGTACTTC
CASSSGQGAFNEQYF
>TRBJ2-1|TRBD1|TRBV28|NA
TGTGCCAGCAGTCCGAACAGGGGGCCCCTTAACTCCTACAATGAGCAGTTCTTC
CASSPNRGPLNSYNEQFF
>TRBJ2-7|NA|TRBV5-4|NA
TGTGCCAGCAGCTTGATGGACAACTCCTACGAGCAGTACTTC
CASSLMDNSYEQYF
>TRBJ2-7|NA|TRBV5-5|once
TGTGCCAGCAGCTTGTTCTACGGAACCTACGAGCAGTACTTC
CASSLFYGTYEQYF
>TRBJ2-6|TRBD1|TRBV27|NA
TGTGCCAGCAGCTACCTCAGGGGGTCCGGGGCCAACGTCCTGACTTTC
CASSYLRGSGANVLTF
>TRBJ2-7|NA|TRBV5-6|NA
TGTGCCAGCAGCTATACGGACGAGCAGTACTTC
CASSYTDEQYF
>TRBJ1-5|NA|TRBV13|NA
TGTGCCAGCAGCTTAAGGGGGAATCAGCCCCAGCATTTT
CASSLRGNQPQHF
>TRBJ2-2|TRBD1|TRBV18|NA
TGTGCCAGCTCAACGGACAGGGGGCGTAGGACCGGGGAGCTGTTTTTT
CASSTDRGRRTGELFF
>TRBJ2-7|NA|TRBV28|NA
TGTGCCAGCAGCTACCGGACGGAAACAAACTACGAGCAGTACTTC
CASSYRTETNYEQYF
>TRBJ1-1|NA|TRBV6-5|NA
TGTGCCAGCACCTACGGTGAAGCTTTCTTT
CASTYGEAFF
>TRBJ2-7|TRBD2|TRBV4-1|NA
TGCGCCAGCAGCCAGTCGACTAGCGGGAGTCACTACGAGCAGTACTTC
CASSQSTSGSHYEQYF
>TRBJ2-7|NA|TRBV11-2|NA
TGTGCCAGCAGCTTAGGGTCGTACGAGCAGTACTTC
CASSLGSYEQYF
>TRBJ2-7|TRBD1|TRBV5-1|once
TGCGCCAGCAGCTGGACAGGGGTCGAGCAGTACTTC
CASSWTGVEQYF
>TRBJ2-1|NA|TRBV2|NA
TGTGCCAGCAGTGATGGGGGGCTCAGGTCCTACAATGAGCAGTTCTTC
CASSDGGLRSYNEQFF